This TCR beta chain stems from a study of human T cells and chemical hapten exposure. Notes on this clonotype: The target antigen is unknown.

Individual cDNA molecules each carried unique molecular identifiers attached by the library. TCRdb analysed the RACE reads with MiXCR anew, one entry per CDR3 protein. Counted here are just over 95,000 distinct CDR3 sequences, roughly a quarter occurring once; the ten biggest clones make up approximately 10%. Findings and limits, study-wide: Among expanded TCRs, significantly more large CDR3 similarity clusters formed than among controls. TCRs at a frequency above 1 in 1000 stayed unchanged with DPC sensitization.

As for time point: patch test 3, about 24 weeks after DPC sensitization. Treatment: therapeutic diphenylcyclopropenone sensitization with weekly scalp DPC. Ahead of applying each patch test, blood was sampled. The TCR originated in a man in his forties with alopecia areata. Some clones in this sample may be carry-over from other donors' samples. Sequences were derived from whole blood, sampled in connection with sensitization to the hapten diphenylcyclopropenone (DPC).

CDR3 amino acids: CASRRQGGTGELFF. The CDR3 DNA reads TGTGCCAGCAGGAGACAGGGGGGAACCGGGGAGCTGTTTTTT. The chain employs TRBV12-3 or TRBV12-4 and TRBJ2-2; 9 bases align to TRBD1. The CDR3 is 14 residues long. Losses at the gene ends were 6 bases for V and 5 bases for J; bases not matched to a gene: 4.